Listed below are T cell receptor beta chains from one sample, sequenced in a study of blood T cells in healthy people across ages. TCRdb processed the 5' RACE reads anew with MiXCR; each CDR3 protein has one entry. The repertoire holds hundreds of thousands of distinct CDR3 sequences, with more than 40% as singletons. The sample taken for sequencing was blood. These TCRs come from a woman in her sixties in good health. CDR3s include the opening cysteine and the closing phenylalanine or tryptophan.

CDR3 protein: CASSRDRTGEDTQYF; J gene: TRBJ2-3; V gene: TRBV4-2
CDR3 protein: CVGGRDTQYF; J gene: TRBJ2-3; V gene: TRBV30
CDR3 protein: CASSFKGSAGTEAFF; J gene: TRBJ1-1; V gene: TRBV12-3/TRBV12-4
CDR3 protein: CSARVEGKEKLFF; J gene: TRBJ1-4; V gene: TRBV20-1
CDR3 protein: CSAPTSSGYTQYF; J gene: TRBJ2-3; V gene: TRBV20-1
CDR3 protein: CASSLKDRGFGSYNEQFF; J gene: TRBJ2-1; V gene: TRBV4-1
CDR3 protein: CASSQDRGPYNEQYF; J gene: .; V gene: TRBV6-5
CDR3 protein: CASSEWGGRDSYNEQFF; J gene: TRBJ2-1; V gene: TRBV25-1
CDR3 protein: CATGTSGVSGANVLTF; J gene: TRBJ2-6; V gene: TRBV24-1
CDR3 protein: CASSVGGGGSYEQYF; J gene: TRBJ2-7; V gene: TRBV9
CDR3 protein: CASSAGAQETQYF; J gene: TRBJ2-5; V gene: TRBV25-1